Given below is one TCR beta chain in context. Its target is not known. CDR1 is ENHRY and CDR2 is SYGVKD in the germline V gene. With V trimmed by 5 bases and J by 3 bases, 10 bases remained unmatched. The length of the CDR3 is 16 residues. Construction of the TCRbeta library involved unique molecular identifiers. TCRdb re-analysed the PCR reads in MiXCR, keeping a single row per CDR3 protein. Here the sample spans hundreds of thousands of distinct CDR3 sequences, approximately 13% being singletons. The data were taken from a study of T-cell reconstitution after alpha-beta-depleted transplantation in children. Study observations and caveats: At around two months after transplant, the alpha-beta T cells were reportedly derived from several hundred expanded clones that came from non-depleted graft cells. T-cell counts and diversity at one year following transplant were attributed mainly to newly produced T cells.

This chain links TRBV10-3 with TRBJ2-7; the match to TRBD2 covers 10 bases. The TCR comes from a male patient aged 10 to 17 who had a stem cell transplant for acute myeloid leukemia, so the T cells may come from the graft donor. The sample was PBMCs, mostly from graft donor cells, taken 360 days after TCRalphabeta/CD19-depleted stem cell transplant. The CDR3 bases are TGTGCCATCAGTTCTTATCCGGGACTAGCGCGCTACGAGCAGTACTTC. This gives the protein CAISSYPGLARYEQYF.